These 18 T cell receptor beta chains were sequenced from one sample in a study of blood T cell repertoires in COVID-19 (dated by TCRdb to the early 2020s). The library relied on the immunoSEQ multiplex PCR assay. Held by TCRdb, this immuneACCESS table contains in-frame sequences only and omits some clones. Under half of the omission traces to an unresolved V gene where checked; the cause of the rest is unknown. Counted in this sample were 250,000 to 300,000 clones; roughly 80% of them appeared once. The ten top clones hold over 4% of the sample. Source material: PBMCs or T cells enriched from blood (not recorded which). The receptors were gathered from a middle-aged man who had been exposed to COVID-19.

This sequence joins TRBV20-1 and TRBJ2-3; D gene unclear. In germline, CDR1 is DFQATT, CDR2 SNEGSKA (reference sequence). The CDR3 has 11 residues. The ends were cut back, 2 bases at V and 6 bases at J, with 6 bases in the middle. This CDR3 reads CSARFLDTQYF. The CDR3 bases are TGCAGTGCTAGATTTCTGGATACGCAGTATTTT.

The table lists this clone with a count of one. CDR3 residues: CASSRDRGFGEQYF. CDR3 in DNA: TGTGCCAGCAGCCGGGACAGGGGATTCGGCGAGCAGTACTTC. The J gene is TRBJ2-7, the V gene TRBV2, with 10 bases lining up with TRBD1. Per germline, CDR1 SNHLY and CDR2 FYNNEI. CDR3 length equals 14 residues. V shed 6 bases and J 6 bases; nucleotides not matched to a gene: 8.

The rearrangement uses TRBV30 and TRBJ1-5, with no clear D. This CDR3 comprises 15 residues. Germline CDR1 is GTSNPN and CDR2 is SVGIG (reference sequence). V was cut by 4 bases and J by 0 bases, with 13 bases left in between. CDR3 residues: CAWTRSGYSNQPQHF. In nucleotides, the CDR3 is TGTGCCTGGACCAGGTCAGGTTATAGCAATCAGCCCCAGCATTTT.

The CDR3 region has the DNA TGTGCCTGGACGACAGGGACTAATGAAAAACTGTTTTTT. The encoded protein is CAWTTGTNEKLFF. The chain uses TRBV30 and TRBJ1-4, with TRBD1 identical over 7 bases. The CDR3 has 13 amino acids. Germline V CDR1 and CDR2: GTSNPN, SVGIG (reference sequence). The trim removed 4 bases at V and 2 bases at J, leaving 1 base unmatched.

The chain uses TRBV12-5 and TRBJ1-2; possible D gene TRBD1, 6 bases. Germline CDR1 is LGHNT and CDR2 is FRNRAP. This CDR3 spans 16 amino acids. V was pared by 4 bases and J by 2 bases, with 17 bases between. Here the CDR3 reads CASGSFMRTDNYGYTF. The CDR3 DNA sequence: TGTGCTAGTGGTTCGTTCATGAGGACAGACAACTATGGCTACACCTTC.

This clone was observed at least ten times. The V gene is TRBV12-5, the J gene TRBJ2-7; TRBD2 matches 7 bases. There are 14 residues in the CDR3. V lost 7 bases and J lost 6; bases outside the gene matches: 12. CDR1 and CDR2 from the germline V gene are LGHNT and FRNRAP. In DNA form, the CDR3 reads TGTGCTAGTGCCAAATTAGGCGGGAGCGGCGAGCAGTACTTC. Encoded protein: CASAKLGGSGEQYF.

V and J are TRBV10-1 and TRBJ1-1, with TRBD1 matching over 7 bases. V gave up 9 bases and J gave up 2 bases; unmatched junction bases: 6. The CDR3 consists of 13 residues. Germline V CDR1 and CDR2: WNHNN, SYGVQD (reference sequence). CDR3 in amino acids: CARDGTENTEAFF. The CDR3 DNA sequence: TGCGCCAGAGACGGGACAGAAAACACTGAAGCTTTCTTT.

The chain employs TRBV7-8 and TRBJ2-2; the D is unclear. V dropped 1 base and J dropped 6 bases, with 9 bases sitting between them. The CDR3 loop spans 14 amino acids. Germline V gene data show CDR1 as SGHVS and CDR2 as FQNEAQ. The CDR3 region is CASSLGPNPGELFF. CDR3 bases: TGTGCCAGCAGCTTAGGGCCCAACCCCGGGGAGCTGTTTTTT. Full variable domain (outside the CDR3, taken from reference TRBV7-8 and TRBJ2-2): GAGVSQSPRYKVAKRGQDVALRCDPISGHVSLFWYQQALGQGPEFLTYFQNEAQLDKSGLPSDRFFAERPEGSVSTLKIQRTQQEDSAVYLCASSLGPNPGELFFGEGSRLTVL.

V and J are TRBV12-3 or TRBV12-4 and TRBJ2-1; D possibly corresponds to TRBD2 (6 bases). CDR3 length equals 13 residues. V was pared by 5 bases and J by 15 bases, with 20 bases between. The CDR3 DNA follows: TGTGCCAGCAGTCCGCTCCTAGCGAGGGCTGTGTTCTTC. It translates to CASSPLLARAVFF.

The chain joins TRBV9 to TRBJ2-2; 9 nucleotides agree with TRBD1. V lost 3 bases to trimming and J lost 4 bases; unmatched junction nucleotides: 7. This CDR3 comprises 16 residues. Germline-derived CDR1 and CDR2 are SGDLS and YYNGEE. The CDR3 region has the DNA TGTGCCAGCAGCGCGGGGACAGGGAGGGTCACCGGGGAGCTGTTTTTT. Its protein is CASSAGTGRVTGELFF.

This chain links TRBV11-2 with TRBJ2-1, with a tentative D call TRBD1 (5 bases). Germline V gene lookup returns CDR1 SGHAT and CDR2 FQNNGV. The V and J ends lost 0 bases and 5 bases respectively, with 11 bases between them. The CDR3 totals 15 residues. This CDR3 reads CASSLERSGNNEQFF. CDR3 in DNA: TGTGCCAGCAGCTTAGAAAGATCAGGGAACAATGAGCAGTTCTTC. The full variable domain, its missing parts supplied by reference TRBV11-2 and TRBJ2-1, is EAGVAQSPRYKIIEKRQSVAFWCNPISGHATLYWYQQILGQGPKLLIQFQNNGVVDDSQLPKDRFSAERLKGVDSTLKIQPAKLEDSAVYLCASSLERSGNNEQFFGPGTRLTVL.

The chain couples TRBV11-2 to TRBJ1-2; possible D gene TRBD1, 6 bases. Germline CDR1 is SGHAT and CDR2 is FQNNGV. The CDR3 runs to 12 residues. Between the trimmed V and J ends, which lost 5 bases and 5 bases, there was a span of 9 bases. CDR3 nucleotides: TGTGCCAGCAGCCCGGACAGATATGGCTACACCTTC. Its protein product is CASSPDRYGYTF.

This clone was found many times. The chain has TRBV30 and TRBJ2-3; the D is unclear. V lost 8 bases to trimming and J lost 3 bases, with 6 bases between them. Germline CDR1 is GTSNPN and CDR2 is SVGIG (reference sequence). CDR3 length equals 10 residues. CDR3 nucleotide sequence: TGTGCCCAAGAGACAGATACGCAGTATTTT. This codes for CAQETDTQYF.

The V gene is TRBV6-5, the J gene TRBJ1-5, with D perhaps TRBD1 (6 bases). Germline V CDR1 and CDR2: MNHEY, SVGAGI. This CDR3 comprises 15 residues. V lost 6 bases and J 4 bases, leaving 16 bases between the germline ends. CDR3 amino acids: CASSYDRWPNQPQHF. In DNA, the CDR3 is TGTGCCAGCAGCTACGACAGGTGGCCGAATCAGCCCCAGCATTTT.

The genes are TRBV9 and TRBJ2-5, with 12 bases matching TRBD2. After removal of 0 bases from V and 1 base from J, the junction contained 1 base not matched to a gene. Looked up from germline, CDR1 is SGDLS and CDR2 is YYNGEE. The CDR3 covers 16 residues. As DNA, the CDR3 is TGTGCCAGCAGCGTAGCTAGCGGGAGGGTCCAAGAGACCCAGTACTTC. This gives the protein CASSVASGRVQETQYF.

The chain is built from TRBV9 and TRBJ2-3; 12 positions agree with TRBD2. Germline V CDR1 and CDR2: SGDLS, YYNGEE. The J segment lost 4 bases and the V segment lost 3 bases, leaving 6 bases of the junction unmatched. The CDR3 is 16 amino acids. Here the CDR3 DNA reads TGTGCCAGCAGCGGGAAGACTAGCGGGAGCGCAGATACGCAGTATTTT. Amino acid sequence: CASSGKTSGSADTQYF.

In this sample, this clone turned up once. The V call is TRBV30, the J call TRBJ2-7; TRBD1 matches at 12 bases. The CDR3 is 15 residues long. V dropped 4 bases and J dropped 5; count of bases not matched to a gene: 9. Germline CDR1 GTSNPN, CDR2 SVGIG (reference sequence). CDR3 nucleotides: TGTGCCTGGACTCCGGGACAGGGGGCTTCCCACGAGCAGTACTTC. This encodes CAWTPGQGASHEQYF.

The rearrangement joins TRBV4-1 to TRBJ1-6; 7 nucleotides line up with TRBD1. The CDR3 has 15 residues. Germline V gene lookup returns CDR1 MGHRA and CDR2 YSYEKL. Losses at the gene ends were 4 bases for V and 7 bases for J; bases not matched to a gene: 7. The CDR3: CASSPDRLLNSPLHF. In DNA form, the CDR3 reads TGCGCCAGCAGCCCGGACAGGCTCCTCAATTCACCCCTCCACTTT.